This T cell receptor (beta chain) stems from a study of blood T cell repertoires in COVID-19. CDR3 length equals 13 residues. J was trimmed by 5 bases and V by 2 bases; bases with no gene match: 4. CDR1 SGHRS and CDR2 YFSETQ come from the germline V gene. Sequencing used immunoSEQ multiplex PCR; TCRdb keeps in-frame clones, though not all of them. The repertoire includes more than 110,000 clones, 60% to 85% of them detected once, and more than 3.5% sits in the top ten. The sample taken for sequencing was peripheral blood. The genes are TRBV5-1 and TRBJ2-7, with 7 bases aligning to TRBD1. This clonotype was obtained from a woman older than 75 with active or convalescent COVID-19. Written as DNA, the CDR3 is TGCGCCAGCAGCTTAGAGACAGGGAACGAGCAGTACTTC. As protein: CASSLETGNEQYF.